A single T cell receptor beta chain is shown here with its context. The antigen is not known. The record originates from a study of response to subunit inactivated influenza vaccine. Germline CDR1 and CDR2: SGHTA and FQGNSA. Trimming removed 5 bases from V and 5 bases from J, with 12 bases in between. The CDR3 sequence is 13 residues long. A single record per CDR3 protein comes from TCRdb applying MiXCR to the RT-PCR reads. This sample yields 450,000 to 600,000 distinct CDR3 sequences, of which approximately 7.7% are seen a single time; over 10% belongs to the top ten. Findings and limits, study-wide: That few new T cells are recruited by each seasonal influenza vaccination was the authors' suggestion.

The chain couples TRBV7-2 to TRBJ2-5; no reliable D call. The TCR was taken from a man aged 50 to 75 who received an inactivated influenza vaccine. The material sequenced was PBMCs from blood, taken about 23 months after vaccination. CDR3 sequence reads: CASSVLVRETQYF. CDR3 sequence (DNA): TGTGCCAGCAGCGTTCTAGTTAGGGAGACCCAGTACTTC.